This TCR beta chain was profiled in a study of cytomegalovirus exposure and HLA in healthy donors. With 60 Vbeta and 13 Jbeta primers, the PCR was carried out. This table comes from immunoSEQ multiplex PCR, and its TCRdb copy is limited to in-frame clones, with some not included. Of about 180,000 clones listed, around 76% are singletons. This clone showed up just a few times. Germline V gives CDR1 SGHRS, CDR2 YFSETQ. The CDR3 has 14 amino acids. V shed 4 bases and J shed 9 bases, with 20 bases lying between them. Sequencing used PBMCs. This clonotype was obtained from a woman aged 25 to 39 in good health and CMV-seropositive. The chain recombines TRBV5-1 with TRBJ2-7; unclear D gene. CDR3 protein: CASSKTESLYGQYF. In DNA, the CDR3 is TGCGCCAGCAGCAAAACAGAGTCCCTCTATGGGCAGTACTTC. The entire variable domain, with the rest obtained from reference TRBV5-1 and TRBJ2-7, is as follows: KAGVTQTPRYLIKTRGQQVTLSCSPISGHRSVSWYQQTPGQGLQFLFEYFSETQRNKGNFPGRFSGRQFSNSRSEMNVSTLELGDSALYLCASSKTESLYGQYFGPGTRLTVT.